This TCR beta chain derives from a study of blood T cell repertoires in COVID-19. As for the study in general: PBMCs, B-cell-depleted T cells, or T cells were the source of the cDNA or gDNA that made up the material.

Authors' data handling: Reference gene primer amplification yielded estimated nucleated cell counts. Generated by immunoSEQ multiplex PCR, the TCRdb table keeps only in-frame clones and is missing some. That table supplies the V and J calls and clone size; D and trimming were determined from the DNA. The sample lists roughly 73,000 clones; approximately 90% were seen once. CDR1 and CDR2 (germline): KGHSH, LQKENI. The CDR3 consists of 14 residues. The trim removed 4 bases at V and 11 bases at J, leaving 5 bases unmatched. This clone was recorded once. The chain joins TRBV18 to TRBJ2-1; TRBD2 matches 13 bases. The receptor was derived from a man in his 70s with active COVID-19. The specimen was peripheral blood. The CDR3 protein is CASSLPGLAGKQFF. CDR3 coding DNA: TGTGCCAGCTCACTCCCGGGACTAGCGGGAAAGCAGTTCTTC.